This entry lists 31 T cell receptor beta chains sequenced from one sample in a study of molecular identifiers for immune sequencing clone quantification. TCRdb recomputed calls from the PCR reads with MiXCR, one row per CDR3 protein. The profile shows 400,000 to 600,000 distinct CDR3 sequences, about 26% of them singletons. Sequenced sample: naive CD8+ T cells from blood, with Jurkat cell RNA spiked in. Documented subset: FACS-sorted CD8+CD4-CCR7+CD45RA+ naive T cells. The receptors here all came from a human donor in good health. Some libraries in this study had Jurkat cell RNA spiked in.

This clonotype came up a few times. V usage is TRBV6-2 or TRBV6-3 and J usage is TRBJ1-3; D is perhaps TRBD1 (5 bases). Between the trimmed V and J ends, which lost 2 bases and 0 bases, there was a span of 5 bases. The CDR3 extends over 14 amino acids. Per germline, CDR1 MNHEY and CDR2 SVGEGT. The CDR3 DNA reads TGTGCCAGCAGTTACGACAGCTCTGGAAACACCATATATTTT. Translating it yields CASSYDSSGNTIYF.

The table lists this clonotype with many counts. The J gene is TRBJ2-7, the V gene TRBV30; D uncertain. The V gene lost 0 bases and the J gene lost 7 bases, with 7 bases spanning the gap. CDR3 length equals 11 residues. Germline V gene lookup returns CDR1 GTSNPN and CDR2 SVGIG (reference sequence). CDR3 in DNA: TGTGCCTGGAGTGTACTGGAAGAGCAGTACTTC. It yields the protein CAWSVLEEQYF.

This clonotype was seen only a few times. The chain employs TRBV6-2 or TRBV6-3 and TRBJ1-1; D might be TRBD1 (5 bases). The germline V gene encodes CDR1 MNHEY and CDR2 SVGEGT. Trimming removed 6 bases from V and 1 base from J, with 9 bases in between. The CDR3 runs 13 residues. CDR3 sequence (DNA): TGTGCCAGCAGATTTGGACAGAACACTGAAGCTTTCTTT. It is translated as CASRFGQNTEAFF.

On this clonotype: With a much larger clone just one base away, this may be a read error. This chain links TRBV4-1 with TRBJ2-1; 10 nucleotides line up with TRBD2. This CDR3 contains 17 residues. CDR1 MGHRA and CDR2 YSYEKL come from the germline V gene. The CDR3 region has the DNA TGCGCCAGCAGCCAAGATCTGGGCCTAGCGGGGGTTAATGAGCAGTCCTTC. Translated, it gives CASSQDLGLAGVNEQSF.

This chain links TRBV5-1 with TRBJ2-5; the D gene is possibly TRBD1 (6 bases). V shed 0 bases and J shed 7 bases, with 22 bases lying between them. Germline V CDR1 and CDR2: SGHRS, YFSETQ. The CDR3 is 17 amino acids. CDR3 sequence (DNA): TGCGCCAGCAGCTTGGAAGGAGTTGGTCGGGACAACATGACCCAGTACTTC. As protein: CASSLEGVGRDNMTQYF.

This sequence joins TRBV10-3 and TRBJ1-5; D gene unclear. CDR1 and CDR2 (germline): ENHRY, SYGVKD. With 3 bases removed from V and 4 bases from J, the gap between germline ends came to 10 bases. The CDR3 loop spans 14 amino acids. DNA for the CDR3: TGTGCCATCAGTGACACCGGAGCAAATCAGCCCCAGCATTTT. It translates to CAISDTGANQPQHF.

This clonotype was detected only once. A much larger clone sits a single nucleotide away, making a read error possible. The CDR3 ends on some other residue instead of the conserved phenylalanine or tryptophan, so this is likely a read error. J is TRBJ2-3 and V is TRBV7-8; 7 bases agree with TRBD2. CDR3 length: 15 amino acids. Trimming at V came to 1 base and at J to 2 bases, leaving 3 bases not matched to a gene. Germline V gene sequence: CDR1 SGHVS, CDR2 FQNEAQ. The CDR3 reads CASSLGDYITDTQYL. For the CDR3, the DNA is TGTGCCAGCAGCTTAGGGGACTACATCACAGATACGCAGTATCTT.

CDR3 nucleotide sequence: TGTGCCAGCAGTTCGATCTCGACCTGGGGGACAGGGGTTGAAGAGACCCAGTACTTC. Translated: CASSSISTWGTGVEETQYF. The chain uses TRBV27 and TRBJ2-5, with TRBD1 matching 10 bases. The CDR3 extends over 19 amino acids. Germline V lookup: CDR1 MNHEY, CDR2 SMNVEV (reference sequence). Trimming at V came to 4 bases and at J to 3 bases, leaving 17 bases not matched to a gene.

CDR3 residues: CASSFFAGGGTDTQYF. CDR3 DNA: TGTGCCAGCAGTTTTTTTGCGGGAGGCGGCACAGATACGCAGTATTTT. This sequence joins TRBV27 and TRBJ2-3; 8 bases are a match to TRBD2. Germline CDR1 and CDR2: MNHEY and SMNVEV (reference sequence). With V trimmed by 3 bases and J by 1 base, 6 bases remained unmatched. The CDR3 extends over 16 amino acids.

The gene calls are TRBV12-5 and TRBJ2-3, with 10 positions matching TRBD2. The CDR3 length is 16 residues. The trim removed 6 bases at V and 1 base at J, leaving 7 bases unmatched. Germline V CDR1 and CDR2: LGHNT, FRNRAP. CDR3 nucleotide sequence: TGTGCTAGTGGCCTTTCCCTAGCGGGAGGCACAGATACGCAGTATTTT. This gives the protein CASGLSLAGGTDTQYF.

On this clonotype itself: The germline gene is not matched at one end of the junction; a read error may be the cause. CDR3 sequence: CASRPGTSGRTDTRYF. The DNA of the CDR3 is TGTGCCAGCAGACCTGGGACTAGCGGGAGGACAGATACGCGGTATTTT. The chain carries TRBV27 and TRBJ2-3; 15 bases fit TRBD2. The CDR3 has 16 residues. Germline V CDR1 and CDR2: MNHEY, SMNVEV (reference sequence).

This clonotype occurred many times. The chain carries TRBV12-3 or TRBV12-4 and TRBJ2-1; D is possibly TRBD1 (6 bases). Trimming took off 4 bases at V and 10 bases at J, with 17 bases between the two ends. The CDR3 runs 14 residues. CDR3 in amino acids: CASSSRTELLEQFF. CDR3 coding DNA: TGTGCCAGCAGTTCTCGGACAGAACTCCTGGAGCAGTTCTTC.

Turning to this clonotype: Being one base from a much bigger clone, this may be a read error. The chain joins TRBV27 to TRBJ2-7; 8 bases align to TRBD2. The CDR3 is made up of 14 amino acids. CDR1 is MNHEY, CDR2 SMNVEV, per germline (reference sequence). Unmatched junction bases numbered 8, after V lost 5 bases and J lost 5 bases. CDR3 bases: TGTGCCAGCAGTACCCGGGGGGGGATGAACGAGCAGTACTTC. This codes for CASSTRGGMNEQYF.

Comment on this clonotype: A read error is possible here, since a much larger clone lies one base away. The chain carries TRBV2 and TRBJ2-3; D possibly corresponds to TRBD1 (5 bases). The CDR3 totals 12 residues. Germline values: CDR1 SNHLY, CDR2 FYNNEI. CDR3 coding DNA: TGTGCCAGCAGTGAGGGGCCAGATACGCAGAATTTT. Residues: CASSEGPDTQNF.

Regarding this clonotype: A junction boundary mismatches the germline segment, possibly from a read error. The genes are TRBV12-5 and TRBJ1-1; 11 bases are a match to TRBD1. The CDR3 runs 13 residues. Looked up from germline, CDR1 is LGHNT and CDR2 is FRNRAP. The CDR3 DNA is TGTGTTAGTGGTTCCGGGACAGGGGGGCAAGCTTTCTTT. Translated, it gives CVSGSGTGGQAFF. Filled out from reference TRBV12-5 and TRBJ1-1, the complete variable domain reads DARVTQTPRHKVTEMGQEVTMRCQPILGHNTVFWYRQTMMQGLELLAYFRNRAPLDDSGMPKDRFSAEMPDATLATLKIQPSEPRDSAVYFCVSGSGTGGQAFFGQGTRLTVV.

A word on this clonotype: This may be a read error, as it is one base from a much larger clone. V gene TRBV28 combines with J gene TRBJ1-5, with a weak D call TRBD1 (5 bases). Trimming shortened V by 3 bases and J by 2 bases, and 11 bases separated the two germline ends. This CDR3 has 15 residues. Per germline, CDR1 MDHEN and CDR2 SYDVKM. CDR3 in DNA: TGTGCCAGCAGTTTTGGGCGGGGGGGCAATCAGCCCCAGCATTTT. Its protein is CASSFGRGGNQPQHF.

This clonotype has at least ten counts. The chain combines TRBV19 with TRBJ2-7; 8 nucleotides match TRBD2. The V segment lost 7 bases and the J segment 4 bases; nucleotides outside the gene matches: 9. The CDR3 sequence is 14 residues long. Looked up from germline, CDR1 is LNHDA and CDR2 is SQIVND (reference sequence). The CDR3 DNA sequence: TGTGCCAGTACCCCCGGGGGGGGCCATTACGAGCAGTACTTC. It is translated as CASTPGGGHYEQYF.

This clonotype has just one count. One junction end disagrees with the germline gene, perhaps due to a read error. The chain has TRBV20-1 and TRBJ1-5; D possibly corresponds to TRBD1 (6 bases). Germline V lookup: CDR1 DFQATT, CDR2 SNEGSKA (reference sequence). This CDR3 comprises 16 residues. The DNA for the CDR3 is TGCAGTGCTAGAGATCAGGCGGGCAGGGGCAATCAGCCCCAGCAGTTT. This sequence encodes CSARDQAGRGNQPQQF.

This clonotype has at least ten counts. The CDR3 here is CASTTSGHSYEQYF. The CDR3 DNA is TGTGCCAGCACTACTAGCGGGCACTCCTACGAGCAGTACTTC. The V call is TRBV7-9, the J call TRBJ2-7, with 9 bases that match TRBD2. J was trimmed by 0 bases and V by 7 bases; bases with no gene match: 4. The V gene's germline CDR1 is SEHNR and CDR2 FQNEAQ (reference sequence). CDR3 length: 14 amino acids. Full variable domain (remainder filled in from reference TRBV7-9 and TRBJ2-7): DTGVSQNPRHKITKRGQNVTFRCDPISEHNRLYWYRQTLGQGPEFLTYFQNEAQLEKSRLLSDRFSAERPKGSFSTLEIQRTEQGDSAMYLCASTTSGHSYEQYFGPGTRLTVT.

This clonotype appeared a few times. As DNA, the CDR3 is TGTGCCAGCAGCTCCTGGGCTAGCGGGAAGTTACAGACCCAGTACTTC. It encodes CASSSWASGKLQTQYF. The chain couples TRBV12-3 or TRBV12-4 to TRBJ2-5; TRBD2 agrees at 9 bases. CDR3 length: 16 amino acids. The V segment lost 6 bases and the J segment 6 bases; nucleotides outside the gene matches: 14.

This clonotype appeared a few times. The V and J genes are TRBV4-3 and TRBJ2-7, with D unclear. Germline CDR1 is LGHNA and CDR2 is YSLEER. The CDR3 has 15 amino acids. The V gene lost 6 bases and the J gene lost 6 bases, with 21 bases spanning the gap. The CDR3 sequence is CASSPLRSSLSEQYF. The CDR3 DNA follows: TGCGCCAGCAGTCCGCTTCGTTCTAGTCTGAGCGAGCAGTACTTC.

The rearrangement links TRBV6-2 or TRBV6-3 to TRBJ2-7; the D gene is possibly TRBD1 (6 bases). V dropped 0 bases and J dropped 1 base, with 22 bases sitting between them. Germline values: CDR1 MNHEY, CDR2 SVGEGT. This CDR3 comprises 19 residues. CDR3 amino acids: CASSYSWGQQGRLSYEQYF. CDR3 bases: TGTGCCAGCAGTTACTCGTGGGGGCAGCAGGGGCGACTTTCCTACGAGCAGTACTTC.

This clonotype was counted a few times. J is TRBJ1-1 and V is TRBV5-1; unclear D gene. This CDR3 is built from 14 residues. Germline V gene sequence: CDR1 SGHRS, CDR2 YFSETQ. Between the trimmed V and J ends, which lost 0 bases and 1 base, there was a span of 7 bases. The CDR3 region is CASSLVAGNTEAFF. As DNA, the CDR3 is TGCGCCAGCAGCTTGGTGGCAGGGAACACTGAAGCTTTCTTT.

This chain links TRBV11-2 with TRBJ2-1; no clear D gene. The germline V and J ends were trimmed by 8 bases and 6 bases, with 29 bases remaining between them. This CDR3 has 18 residues. Germline values: CDR1 SGHAT, CDR2 FQNNGV. This CDR3 is CASRSGSRYTSDGNEQFF. Here the CDR3 DNA reads TGTGCCAGCCGCTCCGGGTCTAGATATACTTCTGACGGCAATGAGCAGTTCTTC.

This clonotype has ten or more counts. One end of the junction varies from germline; a read error may be responsible. This sequence joins TRBV30 and TRBJ1-2; D remains ambiguous. Germline CDR1 is GTSNPN and CDR2 is SVGIG (reference sequence). This CDR3 has 11 residues. CDR3 amino acids: CAWSVRTFPIF. CDR3 DNA: TGTGCCTGGAGTGTACGCACCTTTCCTATCTTC.

Many counts were recorded for this clonotype. The genes are TRBV5-1 and TRBJ2-5; TRBD2 matches at 12 bases. Germline values: CDR1 SGHRS, CDR2 YFSETQ. Trimming took 3 bases from V and 1 from J; bases not matched to a gene: 4. CDR3 size: 16 residues. The CDR3 loop is CASSSLAGGLQETQYF. The CDR3 DNA is TGCGCCAGCAGCTCACTAGCGGGGGGACTCCAAGAGACCCAGTACTTC.

This clonotype has a handful of counts. The CDR3 nucleotides read TGCAGCGTTGAAGAATCGGGGACGTCCTACGAGCAGTACTTC. This codes for CSVEESGTSYEQYF. The chain combines TRBV29-1 with TRBJ2-7, with D perhaps assigned TRBD1 or TRBD2 (5 bases each). V gave up 0 bases and J gave up 1 base, with 10 bases separating them. Germline V CDR1 and CDR2: SQVTM, ANQGSEA. This CDR3 is 14 amino acids long.

This clonotype was seen repeatedly, ten times or more. CDR3 residues: CSARIVGAGEDTQYF. Written as DNA, the CDR3 is TGCAGTGCTAGGATCGTGGGGGCCGGAGAAGATACGCAGTATTTT. The chain joins TRBV20-1 to TRBJ2-3; D possibly corresponds to TRBD1 (6 bases). This CDR3 is 15 amino acids long. The germline gives CDR1 DFQATT, CDR2 SNEGSKA (reference sequence). Trimming cost V 3 bases and J 5 bases, with 18 bases left between them.

The chain uses TRBV10-3 and TRBJ2-7, with D tentatively TRBD1 (7 bases). V was cut by 8 bases and J by 2 bases, with 10 bases left in between. The V gene's germline CDR1 is ENHRY and CDR2 SYGVKD. This CDR3 contains 12 residues. CDR3 in DNA: TGTGCCATCGGAGGGGGCACCTACGAGCAGTACTTC. This sequence encodes CAIGGGTYEQYF.

The chain is built from TRBV27 and TRBJ2-5, with 10 bases that match TRBD2. Germline CDR1 reads MNHEY; CDR2 reads SMNVEV (reference sequence). This CDR3 region has 16 residues. Unmatched junction bases numbered 7, after V lost 5 bases and J lost 1 base. This CDR3 reads CASSPGLAEIQETQYF. CDR3 coding DNA: TGTGCCAGCAGTCCTGGACTAGCGGAAATCCAAGAGACCCAGTACTTC.

The chain is built from TRBV30 and TRBJ1-4; tentatively, D is TRBD1 (5 bases). The CDR3 loop spans 13 amino acids. Trimming removed 6 bases from V and 8 bases from J, with 16 bases in between. CDR1 GTSNPN and CDR2 SVGIG come from the germline V gene (reference sequence). The CDR3 DNA follows: TGTGCCTGCACGAAAGGGGAATCAGAAAAACTGTTTTTT. This sequence encodes CACTKGESEKLFF.